A selection of T cell receptor beta chains follows, all from one sample in a study of response to subunit inactivated influenza vaccine. MiXCR was run by TCRdb on the RT-PCR reads, yielding one entry per CDR3 protein. This sample carries 700,000 to 800,000 distinct CDR3 sequences, under 20% of them seen once, and the ten largest clones take roughly 11%. Sequencing was performed on PBMCs from blood, taken 4 to 6 days after vaccination. The source of these receptors is a man aged 50 or older who received an inactivated influenza vaccine. Both conserved end residues are part of each CDR3. The D gene is left open where the match is weak. Not all rows give a size; the values are once, few, many and, for expanded clones, a class.

d_gene	abundance	v_gene	j_gene	CDR3aa	CDR3nt
-	-	TRBV20-1	TRBJ2-1	CSARDRLEQFF	TGCAGTGCGAGGGACCGATTAGAGCAGTTCTTC
-	few	TRBV29-1	TRBJ1-1	CSVEDPGRSVIAFF	TGCAGCGTTGAAGATCCGGGGCGATCCGTGATTGCTTTCTTT
TRBD2	-	TRBV29-1	TRBJ2-1	CSANPGGGDEQFF	TGCAGCGCTAACCCGGGGGGGGGTGATGAGCAGTTCTTC
-	many	TRBV15	TRBJ2-7	CATSPFRGYEQYF	TGTGCCACCAGCCCTTTTCGGGGCTACGAGCAGTACTTC
-	few	TRBV7-9	TRBJ2-1	CASSLAPTHLFKVQFF	TGTGCCAGCAGCTTAGCCCCAACCCACCTATTCAAGGTGCAGTTCTTC
-	few	TRBV6-2/TRBV6-3	TRBJ2-7	CASSYGLPYEQYF	TGTGCCAGCAGTTACGGACTACCCTACGAGCAGTACTTC
TRBD1	few	TRBV5-1	TRBJ1-4	CASSFSGTANEKLFF	TGCGCCAGCAGCTTTTCCGGGACAGCTAATGAAAAACTGTTTTTT
-	-	TRBV7-6	TRBJ2-2	CASSLGVGMNTGELFF	TGTGCCAGCAGCTTAGGGGTGGGAATGAACACCGGGGAGCTGTTTTTT
TRBD1	few	TRBV5-1	TRBJ2-7	CASSSPGQGAWDEQYF	TGCGCCAGCAGCTCCCCGGGACAGGGTGCGTGGGACGAGCAGTACTTC
TRBD2	-	TRBV28	TRBJ2-3	CASSFPGLAGGTDTQYF	TGTGCCAGCAGTTTCCCGGGACTAGCGGGAGGCACAGATACGCAGTATTTT
-	-	TRBV6-5	TRBJ2-7	CASRYGQSYEQYF	TGTGCCAGCAGGTATGGACAGTCCTACGAGCAGTACTTC
-	-	TRBV20-1	TRBJ2-7	CSASRWQGPTYEQYF	TGCAGTGCTAGTAGGTGGCAGGGTCCTACCTACGAGCAGTACTTC
-	-	TRBV10-3	TRBJ2-7	CAISESKGRKSSYEQYF	TGTGCCATCAGTGAGTCTAAAGGCCGGAAAAGCTCCTACGAGCAGTACTTC
-	few	TRBV7-8	TRBJ2-1	CASSLAGVLGVEQFF	TGTGCCAGCAGCTTAGCGGGAGTATTAGGTGTAGAGCAGTTCTTC
-	-	TRBV15	TRBJ2-2	CATSRAASTGELFF	TGTGCCACCAGCAGAGCTGCAAGCACCGGGGAGCTGTTTTTT
-	-	TRBV9	TRBJ1-3	CASSVGQNSGNTIYF	TGTGCCAGCAGCGTAGGGCAGAACAGTGGAAACACCATATATTTT
-	few	TRBV12-3/TRBV12-4	TRBJ2-6	CASSQGSGANVLTF	TGTGCCAGCAGTCAGGGATCTGGGGCCAACGTCCTGACTTTC
TRBD1	-	TRBV12-3/TRBV12-4	TRBJ1-5	CASSLGTGGQRQPQHF	TGTGCCAGCAGTTTAGGGACAGGGGGCCAACGGCAGCCCCAGCATTTT
TRBD2	many	TRBV20-1	TRBJ2-5	CSANNLAEETQYF	TGCAGTGCTAATAATCTAGCGGAGGAGACCCAGTACTTC
TRBD2	-	TRBV7-2	TRBJ2-7	CASKRTSGYEQYF	TGTGCCAGTAAAAGGACTAGCGGATACGAGCAGTACTTC
TRBD1	-	TRBV12-3/TRBV12-4	TRBJ2-1	CASSPSGTGFYNEQFF	TGTGCCAGCAGTCCCTCCGGGACAGGATTCTACAATGAGCAGTTCTTC
TRBD1	-	TRBV13	TRBJ2-2	CASSLDWTGESGELFF	TGTGCCAGCAGCTTAGATTGGACAGGGGAATCCGGGGAGCTGTTTTTT